A selection of T cell receptor beta chains follows, all from one sample in a study of T-cell reconstitution after alpha-beta-depleted transplantation in children. TCRdb analysed the PCR reads with MiXCR anew, one entry per CDR3 protein. The sample carries about 98,000 distinct CDR3 sequences, 23% recorded once. The sequences come from PBMCs, collected before TCRalphabeta/CD19-depleted stem cell transplant. The receptors were gathered from a boy aged 2 to 10 with acute lymphoblastic leukemia, due to receive a stem cell transplant. Both conserved end residues are part of each CDR3. The order of the fields is CDR3 length, D gene, V gene, clone size, J gene, CDR3 DNA, CDR3 protein. A D gene is named only where the DNA matches it firmly. Some rows mark clone size as missing; the rest say once, few, many or name a class of expanded clone.

15	-	TRBV5-1	-	TRBJ1-4	TGCGCCAGCAGCTCCGAAGTCACGTCTAATGAAAAACTGTTTTTT	CASSSEVTSNEKLFF
15	-	TRBV5-1	-	TRBJ2-5	TGCGCCAGCAGCTTGGCCGGGGCGGCGGCAGAGACCCAGTACTTC	CASSLAGAAAETQYF
14	-	TRBV11-2	-	TRBJ1-6	TGTGCCAGCAGCTTAGGGACATTCGGTTCACCCCTCCACTTT	CASSLGTFGSPLHF
12	-	TRBV28	few	TRBJ2-1	TGTGCCAGCAGTATCCAAACCAATGAGCAGTTCTTC	CASSIQTNEQFF
14	-	TRBV5-1	few	TRBJ2-3	TGCGCCAGCAGCTTATCAGGTTTCACAGATACGCAGTATTTT	CASSLSGFTDTQYF
14	TRBD2	TRBV20-1	-	TRBJ2-7	TGCAGTGCTAGCCGACTAGCGGATGACTACGAGCAGTACTTC	CSASRLADDYEQYF
15	-	TRBV28	few	TRBJ1-2	TGTGCCAGCAGTCCCGTGACGGGAAGAGGATATGGCTACACCTTC	CASSPVTGRGYGYTF
19	-	TRBV18	few	TRBJ1-6	TGTGCCAGCTCACCAAATACAGAAACCACCCTACTGAGTAATTCACCCCTCCACTTT	CASSPNTETTLLSNSPLHF
13	-	TRBV7-8	-	TRBJ2-1	TGTGCCAGCAGCTCCCGCCGGGACAATGAGCAGTTCTTC	CASSSRRDNEQFF
15	-	TRBV5-1	few	TRBJ2-1	TGCGCCAGCAGAAACGCCTTCGCTTGGGCTAATGAGCAGTTCTTC	CASRNAFAWANEQFF
15	-	TRBV4-3	-	TRBJ2-1	TGCGCCAGCAGCCTGGAGCAAGACTCCTACAATGAGCAGTTCTTC	CASSLEQDSYNEQFF
18	TRBD2	TRBV20-1	-	TRBJ2-1	TGCAGTGCTCGACCCGGGACTAGCGGGAGTATGAGGGGCAATGAGCAGTTCTTC	CSARPGTSGSMRGNEQFF
14	-	TRBV12-3/TRBV12-4	few	TRBJ2-7	TGTGCCAGCAGTTTTTTAAGCGGACCCTACGAGCAGTACTTC	CASSFLSGPYEQYF
16	-	TRBV29-1	once	TRBJ2-1	TGCAGCGTCATCCTTATTGACACGAGCTCCTACAATGAGCAGTTCTTC	CSVILIDTSSYNEQFF
13	-	TRBV28	many	TRBJ2-3	TGTGCCAGCAGTTTGGGCCGCACAGATACGCAGTATTTT	CASSLGRTDTQYF
14	-	TRBV7-8	-	TRBJ1-1	TGTGCCAGCAGCTTAGCTCTCGGCGGCAGGGAAGCTTTCTTT	CASSLALGGREAFF
14	-	TRBV11-2	-	TRBJ2-7	TGTGCCAGCAGATCCTTCAGGGGCCCCTACGAGCAGTACTTC	CASRSFRGPYEQYF
15	-	TRBV20-1	many	TRBJ2-5	TGCAGTGCTAGAGATTCCCGCTGGGGCCAAGAGACCCAGTACTTC	CSARDSRWGQETQYF
15	-	TRBV4-3	-	TRBJ2-1	TGCGCCAGCAGCCAAGAAAGGGGCGGAACTCTACCTCAGTTCTTC	CASSQERGGTLPQFF
18	TRBD2	TRBV29-1	-	TRBJ2-7	TGCAGCGTTTGCGTGGGACTAGCGGGAGTGGTGGGCTCCTACGAGCAGTACTTC	CSVCVGLAGVVGSYEQYF
15	TRBD2	TRBV5-5	-	TRBJ2-7	TGTGCCAGCAGTTACCCGGGACTAGCCTCCTACGAGCAGTACTTC	CASSYPGLASYEQYF
15	TRBD1	TRBV4-3	-	TRBJ1-3	TGCGCCAGCAGCTCCACAGGGGGTATTGGAAACACCATATATTTT	CASSSTGGIGNTIYF
15	-	TRBV18	few	TRBJ2-7	TGTGCCAGCTCACCGACTCGCGGAGGGGCCTACGAGCAGTACTTC	CASSPTRGGAYEQYF
15	-	TRBV20-1	few	TRBJ1-6	TGCAGTGCTAGTAGGCCTACAGGGACTGATTCACCCCTCCACTTT	CSASRPTGTDSPLHF
16	TRBD2	TRBV27	few	TRBJ2-2	TGTGCCAGCAGTTTCTTTAGCGGGAGCGGGACCGGGGAGCTGTTTTTT	CASSFFSGSGTGELFF
11	-	TRBV20-1	-	TRBJ2-7	TGCAGTGCTAGATTCCAGCACGAGCAGTACTTC	CSARFQHEQYF
16	TRBD1	TRBV27	-	TRBJ2-7	TGTGCCAGCAGTTTATATCCCGGGACAGGGATCTACGAGCAGTACTTC	CASSLYPGTGIYEQYF
15	-	TRBV6-2/TRBV6-3	-	TRBJ2-2	TGTGCCAGCAGTTTTTTGGAGTTGAACACCGGGGAGCTGTTTTTT	CASSFLELNTGELFF
15	-	TRBV5-1	few	TRBJ2-1	TGCGCCAGCAGCTTAGAACAGGCGCCCTACAATGAGCAGTTCTTC	CASSLEQAPYNEQFF
16	TRBD2	TRBV3-1	-	TRBJ2-1	TGTGCCAGCAGCCCATCTAGCGGGAGTCTGTATGGGGAGCAGTTCTTC	CASSPSSGSLYGEQFF
20	TRBD2	TRBV9	-	TRBJ2-1	TGTGCCAGCAGCGCCCGAAGAAGGACTAGCGGGAGGAGCTCCTACAATGAGCAGTTCTTC	CASSARRRTSGRSSYNEQFF
15	TRBD2	TRBV4-2	-	TRBJ2-5	TGTGCCAGCAGTCGGAGGACTAGCGGAGGAGAGACCCAGTACTTC	CASSRRTSGGETQYF
14	-	TRBV7-3	few	TRBJ2-2	TGTGCCAGCAGCCAAAAACAGGGCACCGGGGAGCTGTTTTTT	CASSQKQGTGELFF
14	TRBD2	TRBV20-1	-	TRBJ2-1	TGCAGTGCTCCCCGGGAGGGGGGTTCCAATGAGCAGTTCTTC	CSAPREGGSNEQFF
11	-	TRBV12-3/TRBV12-4	-	TRBJ1-4	TGTGCCAGCGGCCGGACGGCGAAACTGTTTTTT	CASGRTAKLFF
14	-	TRBV28	few	TRBJ2-5	TGTGCCAGCAGAACCCGGGGGGCGGAAGAGACCCAGTACTTC	CASRTRGAEETQYF
11	TRBD2	TRBV10-3	few	TRBJ2-7	TGTGCCACAAAGCGGGGGTCCGAGCAGTACTTC	CATKRGSEQYF
13	-	TRBV20-1	-	TRBJ1-1	TGCAGTGCCCCGGGACATCTGAACACTGAAGCTTTCTTT	CSAPGHLNTEAFF
15	TRBD1	TRBV5-1	few	TRBJ1-6	TGCGCCAGCAGCACGACCGGGACAGCTAATTCACCCCTCCACTTT	CASSTTGTANSPLHF
14	TRBD2	TRBV7-8	-	TRBJ2-7	TGTGCCAGCAGCTTACGGGAGGGCGCCTACGAGCAGTACTTC	CASSLREGAYEQYF
13	-	TRBV10-3	many	TRBJ1-4	TGTGCCATCAGCGTTGGGTCGCGGGAAAAACTGTTTTTT	CAISVGSREKLFF
13	TRBD1	TRBV30	-	TRBJ1-6	TGTGCCTGGAGGGGACAGTATAATTCACCCCTCCACTTT	CAWRGQYNSPLHF
16	-	TRBV10-3	few	TRBJ2-1	TGTGCCATCAGTGTATTAGCAGCGGAGCTCCACAATGAGCAGTTCTTC	CAISVLAAELHNEQFF
14	TRBD1	TRBV4-3	-	TRBJ2-4	TGCGCCAGCAGCCACCGACAGGGGAACAACATTCAGTACTTC	CASSHRQGNNIQYF
15	-	TRBV5-1	few	TRBJ2-7	TGCGCCAGCAGCTTGGGCGGGGAGCTTATCTACGAGCAGTACTTC	CASSLGGELIYEQYF
14	TRBD2	TRBV7-2	once	TRBJ2-1	TGTGCCAGCAGCTTCCGGGCGGGAGGTAATGAGCAGTTCTTC	CASSFRAGGNEQFF
11	-	TRBV12-3/TRBV12-4	many	TRBJ1-2	TGTGCCAGCAGTCCCGGGACTGGCTACACCTTC	CASSPGTGYTF
15	-	TRBV5-5	-	TRBJ1-2	TGTGCCAGCAGCTTGGCCCTGACGTCTAACTATGGCTACACCTTC	CASSLALTSNYGYTF
13	-	TRBV7-9	-	TRBJ2-5	TGTGCCAGCAGCTTAGCAGGGTCAGAGACCCAGTACTTC	CASSLAGSETQYF
10	-	TRBV6-6	-	TRBJ2-5	TGTGCCATTGGTTTGGAGACCCAGTACTTC	CAIGLETQYF
12	-	TRBV28	-	TRBJ1-5	TGTGCCAGCAGTTACAACGGGCAGCCCCAGCATTTT	CASSYNGQPQHF
17	-	TRBV20-1	few	TRBJ2-5	TGCAGTGCTAGAGTCCCCCCCAGCGGAACCCTCAAAGAGACCCAGTACTTC	CSARVPPSGTLKETQYF
14	-	TRBV20-1	few	TRBJ2-7	TGCAGTGCGCGGACTTGGGACGGGGCGGACGAGCAGTACTTC	CSARTWDGADEQYF
15	-	TRBV2	few	TRBJ1-2	TGTGCCAGCAGAGCCCTGGACGTAGCATTCCATGGCTACACCTTC	CASRALDVAFHGYTF
15	TRBD1	TRBV6-1	-	TRBJ2-2	TGTGCCAGCAGTCGGGACAGGCGGAACACCGGGGAGCTGTTTTTT	CASSRDRRNTGELFF
16	-	TRBV14	few	TRBJ1-4	TGTGCCAGCAGCCAAGGACGCCGGGGGAAGAATGAAAAACTGTTTTTT	CASSQGRRGKNEKLFF
14	-	TRBV21-1	-	TRBJ2-3	TGTGCCAGCACCCCAGGACGGCGGACAGATACGCAGTATTTT	CASTPGRRTDTQYF
15	TRBD1	TRBV11-2	-	TRBJ2-5	TGTGCCAGCAGCTTATCAGGGGGATCGGGAGAGACCCAGTACTTC	CASSLSGGSGETQYF
15	TRBD2	TRBV18	-	TRBJ2-7	TGTGCCAGCGCACACACTAGCGGGAGCTCCTACGAGCAGTACTTC	CASAHTSGSSYEQYF
15	TRBD1	TRBV15	many	TRBJ1-5	TGTGCCACCAGCGGAAGGGACAGAATAAATCAGCCCCAGCATTTT	CATSGRDRINQPQHF